This entry features one T cell receptor (beta chain) sequence. This specimen belongs to a study of PD-1 blockade in classical Hodgkin lymphoma. Overall study: Patients in the cohort were put on intravenous nivolumab, 3 mg/kg every 2 weeks.

All the patients suffered relapse after autologous stem cell transplantation, and brentuximab vedotin exposure differed. Progressive disease, partial response or complete response was each patient's best response. Using immunoSEQ multiplex PCR, the repertoire was profiled, and TCRdb retains in-frame clones only, with some absent. The data show about 46,000 clones, about three quarters seen once. The sequencing used peripheral blood mononuclear cells (PBMCs), collected before the second cycle of nivolumab. This sequence was found in a human donor with classical Hodgkin lymphoma.

DNA of the CDR3: TGTGCCAGCAGCTTAGCCCTCGGACAGGGAAACATTCAGTACTTC. Its translation: CASSLALGQGNIQYF. This chain links TRBV7-8 with TRBJ2-4; 8 nucleotides line up with TRBD1. This CDR3 is built from 15 residues. Looked up from germline, CDR1 is SGHVS and CDR2 is FQNEAQ. J was trimmed by 6 bases and V by 0 bases; bases with no gene match: 4.